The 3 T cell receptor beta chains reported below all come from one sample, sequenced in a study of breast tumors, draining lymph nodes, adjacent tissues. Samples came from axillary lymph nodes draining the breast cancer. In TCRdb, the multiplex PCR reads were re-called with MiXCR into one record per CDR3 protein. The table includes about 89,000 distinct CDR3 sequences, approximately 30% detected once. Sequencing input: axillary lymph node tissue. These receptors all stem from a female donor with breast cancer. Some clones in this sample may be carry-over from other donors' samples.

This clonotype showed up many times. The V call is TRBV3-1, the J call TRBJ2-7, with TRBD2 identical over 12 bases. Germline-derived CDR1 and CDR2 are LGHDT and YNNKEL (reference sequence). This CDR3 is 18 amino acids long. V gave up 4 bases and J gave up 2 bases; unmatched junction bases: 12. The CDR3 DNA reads TGTGCCAGCAGCCTCTACCCCGGACTAGCGGGAAACACCTACGAGCAGTACTTC. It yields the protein CASSLYPGLAGNTYEQYF.

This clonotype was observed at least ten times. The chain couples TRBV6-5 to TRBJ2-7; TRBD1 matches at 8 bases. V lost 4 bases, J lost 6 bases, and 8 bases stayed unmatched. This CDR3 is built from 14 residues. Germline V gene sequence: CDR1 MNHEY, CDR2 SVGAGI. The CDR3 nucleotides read TGTGCCAGCAGTTTCCCACAGGGGGTCGCCGAGCAGTACTTC. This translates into CASSFPQGVAEQYF.

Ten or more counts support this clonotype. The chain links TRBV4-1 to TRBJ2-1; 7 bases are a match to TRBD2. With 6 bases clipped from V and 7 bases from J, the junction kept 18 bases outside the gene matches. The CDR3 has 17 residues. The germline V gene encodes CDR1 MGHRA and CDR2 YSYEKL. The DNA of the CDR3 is TGCGCCAGCAGTTCAAGTCCCGCCCAGCGGGATAATAATGAGCAGTTCTTC. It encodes CASSSSPAQRDNNEQFF.